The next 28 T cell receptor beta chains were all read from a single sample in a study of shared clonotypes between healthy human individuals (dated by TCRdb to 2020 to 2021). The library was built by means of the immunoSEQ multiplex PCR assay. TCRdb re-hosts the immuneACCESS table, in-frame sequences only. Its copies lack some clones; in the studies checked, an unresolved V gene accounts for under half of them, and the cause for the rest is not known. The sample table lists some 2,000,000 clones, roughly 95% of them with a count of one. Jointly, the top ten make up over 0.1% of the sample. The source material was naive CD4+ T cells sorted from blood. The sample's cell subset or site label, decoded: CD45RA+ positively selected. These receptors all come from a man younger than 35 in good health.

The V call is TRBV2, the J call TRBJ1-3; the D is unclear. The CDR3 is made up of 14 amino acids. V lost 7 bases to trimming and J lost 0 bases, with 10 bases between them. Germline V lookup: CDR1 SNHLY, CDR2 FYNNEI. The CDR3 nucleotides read TGTGCCAGCACCCGAAGACGCTCTGGAAACACCATATATTTT. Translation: CASTRRRSGNTIYF.

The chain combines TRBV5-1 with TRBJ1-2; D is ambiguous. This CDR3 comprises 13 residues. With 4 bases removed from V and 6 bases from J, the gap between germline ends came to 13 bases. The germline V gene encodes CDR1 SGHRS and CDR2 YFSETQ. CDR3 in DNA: TGCGCCAGCAGCCCGGGTCTGCGGGATGGCTACACCTTC. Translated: CASSPGLRDGYTF.

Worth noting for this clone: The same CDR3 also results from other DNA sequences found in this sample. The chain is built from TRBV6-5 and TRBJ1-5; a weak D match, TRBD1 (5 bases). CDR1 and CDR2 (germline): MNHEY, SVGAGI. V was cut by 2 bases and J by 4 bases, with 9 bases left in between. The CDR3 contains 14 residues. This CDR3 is CASSYQGSNQPQHF. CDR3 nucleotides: TGTGCCAGCAGTTACCAGGGCAGTAATCAGCCCCAGCATTTT.

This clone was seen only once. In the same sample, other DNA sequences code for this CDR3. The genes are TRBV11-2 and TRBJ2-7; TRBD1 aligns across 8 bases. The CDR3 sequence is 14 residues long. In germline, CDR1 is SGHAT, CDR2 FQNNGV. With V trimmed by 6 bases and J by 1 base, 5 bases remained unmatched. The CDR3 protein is CASRTGTGSYEQYF. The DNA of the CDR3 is TGTGCCAGCAGAACCGGGACAGGTTCCTACGAGCAGTACTTC.

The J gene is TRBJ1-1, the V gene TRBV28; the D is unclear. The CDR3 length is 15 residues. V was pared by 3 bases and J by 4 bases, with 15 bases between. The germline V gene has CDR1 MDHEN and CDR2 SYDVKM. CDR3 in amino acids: CASSLTGVGRTEAFF. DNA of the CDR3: TGTGCCAGCAGTTTGACCGGAGTGGGCCGCACTGAAGCTTTCTTT.

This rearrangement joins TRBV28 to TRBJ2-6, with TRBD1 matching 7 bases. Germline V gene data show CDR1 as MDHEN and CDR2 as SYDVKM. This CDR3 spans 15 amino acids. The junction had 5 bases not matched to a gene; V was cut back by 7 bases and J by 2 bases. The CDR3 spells CASTRGQAGANVLTF. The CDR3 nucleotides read TGTGCCAGCACCCGAGGACAGGCTGGGGCCAACGTCCTGACTTTC. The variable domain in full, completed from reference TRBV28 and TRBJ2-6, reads DVKVTQSSRYLVKRTGEKVFLECVQDMDHENMFWYRQDPGLGLRLIYFSYDVKMKEKGDIPEGYSVSREKKERFSLILESASTNQTSMYLCASTRGQAGANVLTFGAGSRLTVL.

CDR3 in amino acids: CASSQDTDSPLHF. CDR3 DNA: TGCGCCAGCAGCCAAGATACGGATTCACCCCTCCACTTT. V is TRBV4-1 and J is TRBJ1-6; D remains unclear. Germline V gene lookup returns CDR1 MGHRA and CDR2 YSYEKL. Trimming shortened V by 0 bases and J by 8 bases, and 5 bases separated the two germline ends. CDR3 length: 13 amino acids.

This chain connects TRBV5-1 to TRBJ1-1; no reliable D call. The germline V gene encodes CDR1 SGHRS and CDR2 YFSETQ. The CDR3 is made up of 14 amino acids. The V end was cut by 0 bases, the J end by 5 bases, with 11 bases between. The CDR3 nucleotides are TGCGCCAGCAGCTTGGGGGTTCGGGCTACTGAAGCTTTCTTT. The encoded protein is CASSLGVRATEAFF.

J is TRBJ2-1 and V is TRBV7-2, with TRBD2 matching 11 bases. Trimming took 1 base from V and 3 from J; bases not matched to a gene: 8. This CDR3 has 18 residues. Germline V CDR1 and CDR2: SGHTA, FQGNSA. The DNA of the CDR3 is TGTGCCAGCAGCTTAGTTGATAGCGGGAGGGCGAGCTACAATGAGCAGTTCTTC. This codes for CASSLVDSGRASYNEQFF.

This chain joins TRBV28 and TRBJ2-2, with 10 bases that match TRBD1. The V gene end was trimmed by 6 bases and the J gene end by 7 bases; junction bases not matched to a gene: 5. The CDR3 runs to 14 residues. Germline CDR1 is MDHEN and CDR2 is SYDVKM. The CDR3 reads CASRPTGGIGELFF. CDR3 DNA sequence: TGTGCCAGCAGGCCGACAGGGGGCATCGGGGAGCTGTTTTTT.

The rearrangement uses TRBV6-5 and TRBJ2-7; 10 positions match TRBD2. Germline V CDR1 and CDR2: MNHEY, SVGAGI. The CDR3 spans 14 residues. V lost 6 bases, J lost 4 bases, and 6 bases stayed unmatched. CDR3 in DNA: TGTGCCAGCAGCCTAGCGGGAGACTTTTACGAGCAGTACTTC. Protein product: CASSLAGDFYEQYF.

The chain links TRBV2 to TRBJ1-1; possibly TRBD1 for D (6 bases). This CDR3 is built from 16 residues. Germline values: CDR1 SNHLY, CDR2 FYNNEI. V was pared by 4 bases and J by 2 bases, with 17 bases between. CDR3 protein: CASSARGQYDNTEAFF. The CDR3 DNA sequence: TGTGCCAGCAGTGCGAGAGGACAGTACGATAACACTGAAGCTTTCTTT.

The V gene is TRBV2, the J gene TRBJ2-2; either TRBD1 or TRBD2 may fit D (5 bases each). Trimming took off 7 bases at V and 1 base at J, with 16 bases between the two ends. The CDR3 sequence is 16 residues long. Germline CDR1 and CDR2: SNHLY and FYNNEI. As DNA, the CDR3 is TGTGCCAGCACGGGGCAGGCGCCACAGAACACCGGGGAGCTGTTTTTT. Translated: CASTGQAPQNTGELFF. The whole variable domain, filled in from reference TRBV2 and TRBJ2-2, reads EPEVTQTPSHQVTQMGQEVILRCVPISNHLYFYWYRQILGQKVEFLVSFYNNEISEKSEIFDDQFSVERPDGSNFTLKIRSTKLEDSAMYFCASTGQAPQNTGELFFGEGSRLTVL.

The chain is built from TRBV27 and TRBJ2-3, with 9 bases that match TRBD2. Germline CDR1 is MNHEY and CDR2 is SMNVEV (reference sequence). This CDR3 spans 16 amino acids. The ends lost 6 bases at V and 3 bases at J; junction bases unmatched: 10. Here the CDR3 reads CASSTWGSGSTDTQYF. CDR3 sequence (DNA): TGTGCCAGCAGCACCTGGGGTAGCGGGAGTACAGATACGCAGTATTTT.

In DNA form, the CDR3 reads TGCGCCAGCAGCTTGAGGGAGGCGAATTCACCCCTCCACTTT. Translation gives CASSLREANSPLHF. V gene TRBV5-1 combines with J gene TRBJ1-6; D is unclear. Germline lookup yields CDR1 SGHRS and CDR2 YFSETQ. V lost 1 base to trimming and J lost 7 bases, with 9 bases between them. This CDR3 comprises 14 residues.

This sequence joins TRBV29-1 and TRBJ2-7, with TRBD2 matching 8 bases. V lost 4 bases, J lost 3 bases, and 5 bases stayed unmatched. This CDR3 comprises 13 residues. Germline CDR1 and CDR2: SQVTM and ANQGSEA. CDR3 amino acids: CSVGPSGRYEQYF. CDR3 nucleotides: TGCAGCGTTGGGCCTAGCGGGCGCTACGAGCAGTACTTC.

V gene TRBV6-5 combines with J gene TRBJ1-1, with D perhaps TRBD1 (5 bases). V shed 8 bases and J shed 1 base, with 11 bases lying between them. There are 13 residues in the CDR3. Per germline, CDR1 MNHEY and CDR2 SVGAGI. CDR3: CASAGRENTEAFF. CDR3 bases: TGTGCCAGCGCGGGACGGGAGAACACTGAAGCTTTCTTT.

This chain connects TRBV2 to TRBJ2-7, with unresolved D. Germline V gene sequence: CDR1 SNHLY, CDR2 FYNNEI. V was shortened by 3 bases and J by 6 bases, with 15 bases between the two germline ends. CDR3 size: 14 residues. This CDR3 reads CASSDETWDVEQYF. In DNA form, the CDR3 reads TGTGCCAGCAGTGATGAAACCTGGGATGTCGAGCAGTACTTC.

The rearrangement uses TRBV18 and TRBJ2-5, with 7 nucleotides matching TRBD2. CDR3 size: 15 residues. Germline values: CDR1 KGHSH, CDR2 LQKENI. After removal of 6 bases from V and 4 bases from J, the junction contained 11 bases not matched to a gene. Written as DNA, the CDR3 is TGTGCCAGCTCGCAGCAAGGCGGGAGCGGAGAGACCCAGTACTTC. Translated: CASSQQGGSGETQYF.

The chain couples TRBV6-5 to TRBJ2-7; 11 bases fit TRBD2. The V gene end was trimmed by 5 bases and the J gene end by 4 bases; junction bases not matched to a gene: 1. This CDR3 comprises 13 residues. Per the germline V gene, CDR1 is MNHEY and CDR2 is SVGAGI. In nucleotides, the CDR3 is TGTGCCAGCAGTATAGCGGGGGGGTACGAGCAGTACTTC. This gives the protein CASSIAGGYEQYF.

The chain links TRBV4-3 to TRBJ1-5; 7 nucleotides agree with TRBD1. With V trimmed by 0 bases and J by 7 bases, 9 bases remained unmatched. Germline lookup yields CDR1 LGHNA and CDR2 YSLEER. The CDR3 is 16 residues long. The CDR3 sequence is CASSQDSTAGGQPQHF. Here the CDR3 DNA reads TGCGCCAGCAGCCAAGATTCCACAGCAGGGGGGCAGCCCCAGCATTTT.

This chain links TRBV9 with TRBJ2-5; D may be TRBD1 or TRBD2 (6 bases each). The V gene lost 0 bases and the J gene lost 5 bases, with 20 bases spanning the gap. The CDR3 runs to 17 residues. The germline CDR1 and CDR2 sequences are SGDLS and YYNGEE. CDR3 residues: CASSVEAGQGFLETQYF. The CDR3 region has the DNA TGTGCCAGCAGCGTAGAGGCGGGACAAGGATTTTTGGAGACCCAGTACTTC. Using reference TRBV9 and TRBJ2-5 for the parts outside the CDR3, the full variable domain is DSGVTQTPKHLITATGQRVTLRCSPRSGDLSVYWYQQSLDQGLQFLIQYYNGEERAKGNILERFSAQQFPDLHSELNLSSLELGDSALYFCASSVEAGQGFLETQYFGPGTRLLVL.

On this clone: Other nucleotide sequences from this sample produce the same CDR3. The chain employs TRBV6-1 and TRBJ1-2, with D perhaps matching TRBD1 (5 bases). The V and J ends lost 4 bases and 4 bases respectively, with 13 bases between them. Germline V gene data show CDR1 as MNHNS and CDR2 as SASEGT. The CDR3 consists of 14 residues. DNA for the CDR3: TGTGCCAGCAGTGGTACAGGACTCTCCTATGGCTACACCTTC. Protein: CASSGTGLSYGYTF.

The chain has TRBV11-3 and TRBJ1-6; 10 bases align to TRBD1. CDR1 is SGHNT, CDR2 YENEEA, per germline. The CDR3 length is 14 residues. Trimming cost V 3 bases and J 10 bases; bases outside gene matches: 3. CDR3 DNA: TGTGCCAGCAGCTTGGGGACAGGGGTCTCACCCCTCCACTTT. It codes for CASSLGTGVSPLHF.

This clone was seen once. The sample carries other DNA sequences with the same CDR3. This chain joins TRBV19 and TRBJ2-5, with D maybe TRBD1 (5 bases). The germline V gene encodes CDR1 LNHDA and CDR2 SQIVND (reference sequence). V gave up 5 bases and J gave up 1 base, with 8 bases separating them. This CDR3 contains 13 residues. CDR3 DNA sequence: TGTGCCAGTAGTGACAGTGGCCAAGAGACCCAGTACTTC. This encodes CASSDSGQETQYF.

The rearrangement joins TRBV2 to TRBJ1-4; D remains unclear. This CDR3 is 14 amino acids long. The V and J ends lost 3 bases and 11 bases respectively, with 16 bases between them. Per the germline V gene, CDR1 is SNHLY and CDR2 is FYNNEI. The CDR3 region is CASSEVVATGKLFF. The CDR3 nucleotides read TGTGCCAGCAGTGAGGTAGTAGCAACTGGGAAACTGTTTTTT. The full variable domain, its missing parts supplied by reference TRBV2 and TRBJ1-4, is EPEVTQTPSHQVTQMGQEVILRCVPISNHLYFYWYRQILGQKVEFLVSFYNNEISEKSEIFDDQFSVERPDGSNFTLKIRSTKLEDSAMYFCASSEVVATGKLFFGSGTQLSVL.

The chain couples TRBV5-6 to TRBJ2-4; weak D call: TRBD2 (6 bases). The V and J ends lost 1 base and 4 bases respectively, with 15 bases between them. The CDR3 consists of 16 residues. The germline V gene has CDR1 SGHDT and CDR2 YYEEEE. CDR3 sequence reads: CASSLRSAGQKNIQYF. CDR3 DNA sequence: TGTGCCAGCAGCTTGAGGTCAGCGGGCCAAAAAAACATTCAGTACTTC.

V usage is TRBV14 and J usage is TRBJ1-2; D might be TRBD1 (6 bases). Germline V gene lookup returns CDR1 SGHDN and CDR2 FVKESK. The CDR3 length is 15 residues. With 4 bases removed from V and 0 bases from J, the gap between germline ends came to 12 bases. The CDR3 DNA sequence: TGTGCCAGCAGCCCTGTGGGGGCAGCTAACTATGGCTACACCTTC. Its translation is CASSPVGAANYGYTF. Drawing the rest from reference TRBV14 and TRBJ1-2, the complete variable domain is EAGVTQFPSHSVIEKGQTVTLRCDPISGHDNLYWYRRVMGKEIKFLLHFVKESKQDESGMPNNRFLAERTGGTYSTLKVQPAELEDSGVYFCASSPVGAANYGYTFGSGTRLTVV.